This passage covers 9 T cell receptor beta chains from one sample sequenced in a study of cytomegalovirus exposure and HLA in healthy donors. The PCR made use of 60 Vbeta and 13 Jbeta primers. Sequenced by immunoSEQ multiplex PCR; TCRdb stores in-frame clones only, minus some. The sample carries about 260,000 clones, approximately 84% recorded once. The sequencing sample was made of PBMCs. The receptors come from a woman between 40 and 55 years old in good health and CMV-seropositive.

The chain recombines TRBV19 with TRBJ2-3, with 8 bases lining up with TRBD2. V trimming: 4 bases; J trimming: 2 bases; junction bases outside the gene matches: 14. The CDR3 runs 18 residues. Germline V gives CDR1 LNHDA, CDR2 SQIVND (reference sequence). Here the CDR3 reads CASSRSLAGAGVTDTQYF. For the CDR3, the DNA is TGTGCCAGTAGTAGATCACTGGCGGGAGCGGGGGTCACAGATACGCAGTATTTT.

The CDR3 loop reads CASSPGYLNTEAFF. CDR3 bases: TGTGCCAGCAGCCCGGGGTACTTGAACACTGAAGCTTTCTTT. J is TRBJ1-1 and V is TRBV7-8; D is uncertain. Between the trimmed V and J ends, which lost 5 bases and 0 bases, there was a span of 10 bases. The CDR3 runs to 14 residues. The V gene's germline CDR1 is SGHVS and CDR2 FQNEAQ.

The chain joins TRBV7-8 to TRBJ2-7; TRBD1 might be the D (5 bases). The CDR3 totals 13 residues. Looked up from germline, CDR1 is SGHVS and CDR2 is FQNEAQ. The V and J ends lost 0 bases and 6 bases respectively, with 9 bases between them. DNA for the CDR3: TGTGCCAGCAGCTTAGCGGAAGGGGTCGAGCAGTACTTC. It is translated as CASSLAEGVEQYF.

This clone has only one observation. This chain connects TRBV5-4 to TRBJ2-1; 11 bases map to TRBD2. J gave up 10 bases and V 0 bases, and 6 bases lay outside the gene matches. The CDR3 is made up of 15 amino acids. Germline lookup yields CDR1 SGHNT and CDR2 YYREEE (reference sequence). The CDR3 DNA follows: TGTGCCAGCAGCTTGGCCGGGACTAGCGGTTTAGAGCAGTTCTTC. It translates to CASSLAGTSGLEQFF.

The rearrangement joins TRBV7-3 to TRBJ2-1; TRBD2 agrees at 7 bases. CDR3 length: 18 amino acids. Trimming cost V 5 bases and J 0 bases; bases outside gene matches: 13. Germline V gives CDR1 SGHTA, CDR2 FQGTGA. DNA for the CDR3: TGTGCCAGCAGCCCCAACTCGGGCGGGGGTAGCTCCTACAATGAGCAGTTCTTC. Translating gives CASSPNSGGGSSYNEQFF.

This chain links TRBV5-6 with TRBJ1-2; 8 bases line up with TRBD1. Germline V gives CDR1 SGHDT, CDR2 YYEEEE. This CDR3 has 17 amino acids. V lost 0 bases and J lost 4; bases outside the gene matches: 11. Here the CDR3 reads CASSLGQGAQYSYGYTF. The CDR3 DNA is TGTGCCAGCAGCTTGGGGCAGGGGGCTCAATATAGCTATGGCTACACCTTC.

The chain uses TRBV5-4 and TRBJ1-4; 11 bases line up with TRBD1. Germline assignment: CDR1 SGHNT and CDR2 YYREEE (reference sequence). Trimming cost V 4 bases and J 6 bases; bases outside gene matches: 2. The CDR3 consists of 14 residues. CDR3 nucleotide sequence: TGTGCCAGCAGCCGGGACAGGGGGGATGAAAAACTGTTTTTT. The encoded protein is CASSRDRGDEKLFF.

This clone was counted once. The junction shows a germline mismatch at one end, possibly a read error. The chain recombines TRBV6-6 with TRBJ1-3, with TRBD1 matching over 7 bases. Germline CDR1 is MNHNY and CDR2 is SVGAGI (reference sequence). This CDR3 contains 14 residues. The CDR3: CASSYGDSGSTIYF. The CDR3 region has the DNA TGTGCCAGCAGTTACGGGGACAGTGGAAGCACCATATATTTT.

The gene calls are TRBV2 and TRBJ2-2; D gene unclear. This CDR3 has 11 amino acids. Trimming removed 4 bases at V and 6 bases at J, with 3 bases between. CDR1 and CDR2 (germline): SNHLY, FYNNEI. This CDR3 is CASSASGELFF. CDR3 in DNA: TGTGCCAGCAGTGCATCCGGGGAGCTGTTTTTT. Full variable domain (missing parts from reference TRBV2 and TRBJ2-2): EPEVTQTPSHQVTQMGQEVILRCVPISNHLYFYWYRQILGQKVEFLVSFYNNEISEKSEIFDDQFSVERPDGSNFTLKIRSTKLEDSAMYFCASSASGELFFGEGSRLTVL.